The 10 T cell receptor beta chains presented below share a single source sample, sequenced in a study of T cell responses to AZD1222 COVID-19 vaccine. The assay was immunoSEQ multiplex PCR, and TCRdb's table has in-frame clones only and misses some. The repertoire includes about 100,000 clones, around nine tenths of them detected once, and under 3.5% sits in the top ten. The sample here was peripheral blood, taken on day 0 of AZD1222 vaccination. Receptors were obtained from an adult in good health.

Details on this clone: The junction shows a germline mismatch at one end, possibly a read error. The CDR3 loop is CASTYRTSDHNEQFF. The CDR3 nucleotides are TGTGCCAGCACCTATAGGACTAGCGACCACAATGAGCAGTTCTTC. The V gene is TRBV5-1, the J gene TRBJ2-1, with 9 bases matching TRBD2. Per the germline V gene, CDR1 is SGHRS and CDR2 is YFSETQ. This CDR3 has 15 residues. The full variable domain, completed using reference TRBV5-1 and TRBJ2-1, is KAGVTQTPRYLIKTRGQQVTLSCSPISGHRSVSWYQQTPGQGLQFLFEYFSETQRNKGNFPGRFSGRQFSNSRSEMNVSTLELGDSALYLCASTYRTSDHNEQFFGPGTRLTVL.

This clone was seen a few times. The chain joins TRBV12-3 or TRBV12-4 to TRBJ1-1; 7 bases fit TRBD1. V trimming: 3 bases; J trimming: 9 bases; junction bases outside the gene matches: 7. CDR3 size: 13 residues. CDR3 sequence reads: CASSLAGTEKAFF. The CDR3 region has the DNA TGTGCCAGCAGTTTGGCGGGGACAGAAAAAGCTTTCTTT.

The chain joins TRBV6-5 to TRBJ1-3; perhaps TRBD1 as D (5 bases). The CDR3 extends over 14 amino acids. CDR1 MNHEY and CDR2 SVGAGI come from the germline V gene. V was trimmed by 7 bases and J by 2 bases, leaving 12 bases between them. The CDR3 spells CASTRGHPGNTIYF. Written as DNA, the CDR3 is TGTGCCAGCACCAGAGGACATCCTGGAAACACCATATATTTT.

Written as DNA, the CDR3 is TGTGCCAGCAGCCAAGAGGGAGACAGGGACTACGAGCAGTACTTC. As protein: CASSQEGDRDYEQYF. The chain couples TRBV4-2 to TRBJ2-7; 7 bases are a match to TRBD1. V lost 0 bases and J lost 3; bases outside the gene matches: 5. Germline V CDR1 and CDR2: LGHNA, YNFKEQ. This CDR3 is built from 15 residues.

The genes are TRBV10-3 and TRBJ2-1, with 12 bases lining up with TRBD2. The germline CDR1 and CDR2 sequences are ENHRY and SYGVKD. Trimming took 4 bases from V and 10 from J; bases not matched to a gene: 8. This CDR3 has 15 residues. The CDR3 DNA reads TGTGCCATCAGTGGGACTAGCGGGGTCGAGGGGGAGCAGTTCTTC. Protein product: CAISGTSGVEGEQFF.

This rearrangement joins TRBV6-1 to TRBJ2-2, with D possibly matching TRBD1 (6 bases). The CDR3 is made up of 17 amino acids. The V end was cut by 1 base, the J end by 6 bases, with 18 bases between. The V gene's germline CDR1 is MNHNS and CDR2 SASEGT. CDR3 protein: CASSEVQGSRGSGELFF. The CDR3 DNA follows: TGTGCCAGCAGTGAAGTCCAGGGGTCGAGGGGCTCCGGGGAGCTGTTTTTT.

This clone was observed a few times. The chain couples TRBV30 to TRBJ1-6; perhaps TRBD1 as D (5 bases). The CDR3 contains 15 residues. V shed 0 bases and J shed 8 bases, with 14 bases lying between them. The germline CDR1 and CDR2 sequences are GTSNPN and SVGIG (reference sequence). Here the CDR3 DNA reads TGTGCCTGGAGTGTACTGGTGGGGCCTTATTCACCCCTCCACTTT. Its protein product is CAWSVLVGPYSPLHF.

J is TRBJ1-2 and V is TRBV7-9; 8 bases match TRBD1. CDR1 SEHNR and CDR2 FQNEAQ come from the germline V gene (reference sequence). V lost 1 base, J lost 8 bases, and 3 bases stayed unmatched. The CDR3 runs to 13 residues. The CDR3 reads CASSLVSGGGYTF. CDR3 nucleotides: TGTGCCAGCAGCTTAGTCTCAGGGGGCGGCTACACCTTC.

This clone was detected a few times. The chain couples TRBV5-4 to TRBJ2-3; TRBD2 aligns across 8 bases. CDR1 and CDR2 from the germline V gene are SGHNT and YYREEE (reference sequence). This CDR3 has 15 amino acids. The trim removed 3 bases at V and 6 bases at J, leaving 9 bases unmatched. DNA for the CDR3: TGTGCCAGCAGCTCCAGGACTAGCTCTTTTGATACGCAGTATTTT. Translating it yields CASSSRTSSFDTQYF.

The J gene is TRBJ1-6, the V gene TRBV5-1, with no clear D. The CDR3 is 15 residues long. Trimming removed 1 base at V and 7 bases at J, with 12 bases between. The V gene's germline CDR1 is SGHRS and CDR2 YFSETQ. Written as DNA, the CDR3 is TGCGCCAGCAGCTTGTACGGGCGGGAAAATTCACCCCTCCACTTT. Residues: CASSLYGRENSPLHF.